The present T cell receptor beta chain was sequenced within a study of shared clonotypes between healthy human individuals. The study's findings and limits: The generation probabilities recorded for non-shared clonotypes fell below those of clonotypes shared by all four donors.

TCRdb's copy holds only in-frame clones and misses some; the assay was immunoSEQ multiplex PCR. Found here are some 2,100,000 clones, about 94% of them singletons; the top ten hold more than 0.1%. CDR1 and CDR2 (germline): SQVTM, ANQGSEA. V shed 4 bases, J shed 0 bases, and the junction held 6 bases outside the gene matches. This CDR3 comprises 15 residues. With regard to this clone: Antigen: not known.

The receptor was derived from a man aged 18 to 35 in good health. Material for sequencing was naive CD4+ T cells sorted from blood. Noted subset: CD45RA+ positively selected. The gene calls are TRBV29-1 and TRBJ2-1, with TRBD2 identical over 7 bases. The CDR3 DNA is TGCAGCGTTGTTCTAGCGGATTACTCCTACAATGAGCAGTTCTTC. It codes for CSVVLADYSYNEQFF.